This T cell receptor beta chain was profiled in a study of chemoradiotherapy in HPV16-positive cancers. Study results and limitations: Candidate HPV-specific clones and E7-related TCR motifs grew in tumor during treatment. The functional HPV-specific definition rests on just a couple of HPV16-positive patients.

As concerns this clone: What it binds is not known.

Losses at the gene ends were 3 bases for V and 0 bases for J; bases not matched to a gene: 2. The CDR3 covers 15 residues. CDR1 and CDR2 (germline): SGHTA, FQGNSA. Samples were taken several times over chemoradiotherapy. Sequencing used immunoSEQ multiplex PCR; TCRdb keeps in-frame clones, though not all of them. This table has some 14,000 clones, under 85% appearing once. The sequence was collected from a human donor with HPV-associated anogenital cancer. The J gene is TRBJ1-5, the V gene TRBV7-2, with TRBD1 matching 7 bases. Specimen collection occurred from a patient who underwent chemoradiotherapy. CDR3 DNA: TGTGCCAGCAGCTTGGGACAGAGTAGCAATCAGCCCCAGCATTTT. It codes for CASSLGQSSNQPQHF.